The clone carrying this T cell receptor beta chain has more than one count but fewer than ten. V dropped 11 bases and J dropped 2; count of bases not matched to a gene: 13. The V gene's germline CDR1 is SNHLY and CDR2 FYNNEI. This CDR3 comprises 15 residues. The record originates from a study of blood T cells in healthy people across ages. Looking at the study overall: For every two T cells, template switching captured about one barcoded beta molecule.

For the second PCR, which ran for roughly 6 to 11 cycles, a sample-barcoded 5' primer and a J-beta primer mix were used. In TCRdb, the 5' RACE reads were re-called with MiXCR into one record per CDR3 protein. The sample comprises about 1.6 million distinct CDR3 sequences, around 36% of which are singletons, and roughly 10% rests with the top ten. The sequenced material came from blood. The sequence derives from a young woman in good health. V and J are TRBV2 and TRBJ2-3, with TRBD2 matching 7 bases. CDR3 amino acids: CAVTRGGGTTDTQYF. The CDR3 DNA sequence: TGTGCCGTGACCCGGGGCGGGGGTACCACAGATACGCAGTATTTT.